Described below is a single T cell receptor beta chain sequence and its context. Its antigen is unidentified. The treatment is: 15 to 20 received Ad26.COV2.S at low or high dose, single or two shots; a few received placebo; per-sample allocation not given. Day 63 following the first vaccine or placebo injection was when the samples were taken. Assay used: immunoSEQ multiplex PCR; TCRdb lists only in-frame clones, some missing. The repertoire includes approximately 460,000 clones, roughly nine tenths of them detected once, and over 1.5% sits in the top ten. This sample was taken from a study of Ad26.COV2.S vaccination and SARS-CoV-2 variants. The ends were cut back, 2 bases at V and 2 bases at J, with 12 bases in the middle. This CDR3 has 15 residues. The germline CDR1 and CDR2 sequences are MNHEY and SMNVEV (reference sequence). Study findings and constraints: Breadth measured for non-spike TCRs was similar across vaccine and placebo recipients.

The TCR was taken from a person between 18 and 60 years old who received the Ad26.COV2.S COVID-19 vaccine or a placebo. The chain couples TRBV27 to TRBJ1-2; D gene ambiguous. The sample here was peripheral blood, taken in a trial of Ad26.COV2.S vaccine versus placebo. CDR3 residues: CASSLSARGNYGYTF. The CDR3 DNA is TGTGCCAGCAGTTTAAGTGCCAGAGGGAACTATGGCTACACCTTC.